The rows below give T cell receptor beta chains drawn from one sample of a study of glioma-infiltrating T cells after dendritic cell vaccination. Repertoires were generated with immunoSEQ multiplex PCR, while TCRdb's copy carries only in-frame clones and drops some. The table includes fewer than 85,000 clones, around 81% detected once. Specimen: blood, collected before dendritic cell vaccination. All receptors derive from a human donor with glioblastoma. CDR3s include the opening cysteine and the closing phenylalanine or tryptophan. The D gene is left open where the match is weak. Only part of the rows carry a size: once, few, many, or a class if the clone is expanded.

J gene,D gene,V gene,CDR3 length,clone size,CDR3 protein,CDR3 DNA
TRBJ1-1,TRBD1,TRBV19,14,few,CASSPRQGRTEAFF,TGTGCCAGTAGTCCCCGACAGGGGAGGACTGAAGCTTTCTTT
TRBJ1-5,NA,TRBV9,14,NA,CASSNSGEGQPQHF,TGTGCCAGCAGCAATTCAGGGGAGGGCCAGCCCCAGCATTTT
TRBJ2-5,NA,TRBV11-3,13,once,CASSLEGQETQYF,TGTGCCAGCAGCTTGGAGGGGCAAGAGACCCAGTACTTC
TRBJ2-7,TRBD1,TRBV6-1,14,NA,CASSEPGQGYEQYF,TGTGCCAGCAGTGAACCGGGACAGGGCTACGAGCAGTACTTC
TRBJ1-1,NA,TRBV5-6,14,few,CASSLQGHGSEAFF,TGTGCCAGCAGCCTACAGGGACACGGGTCTGAAGCTTTCTTT
TRBJ1-1,NA,TRBV6-5,14,many,CASSQQGSHTEAFF,TGTGCCAGCAGTCAGCAGGGGTCACACACTGAAGCTTTCTTT
TRBJ2-2,TRBD1,TRBV19,16,NA,CASSIDWTGNTGELFF,TGTGCCAGTAGTATCGACTGGACAGGGAACACCGGGGAGCTGTTTTTT
TRBJ2-1,TRBD2,TRBV7-6,15,NA,CASSLGSGGADEQFF,TGTGCCAGCAGCTTAGGAAGCGGGGGGGCCGATGAGCAGTTCTTC
TRBJ2-7,TRBD2,TRBV7-2,14,NA,CASSLGTSGGEQYF,TGTGCCAGCAGCTTAGGGACTAGCGGGGGCGAGCAGTACTTC
TRBJ2-7,NA,TRBV10-3,14,NA,CAISAPSGVVEQYF,TGTGCCATCAGTGCCCCTTCGGGGGTTGTAGAGCAGTACTTC
TRBJ1-3,NA,TRBV2,14,NA,CASSGDISGNTIYF,TGTGCCAGCAGCGGGGACATCTCTGGAAACACCATATATTTT
TRBJ2-7,TRBD1,TRBV5-1,14,NA,CASSLVGQAREQYF,TGCGCCAGCAGCTTGGTGGGACAGGCTAGGGAGCAGTACTTC
TRBJ2-2,NA,TRBV7-8,14,NA,CASSLAQGTGELFF,TGTGCCAGCAGCCTAGCGCAGGGCACCGGGGAGCTGTTTTTT
TRBJ2-5,NA,TRBV4-2,15,NA,CASSQVPGIQETQYF,TGTGCCAGCAGCCAAGTACCGGGAATCCAAGAGACCCAGTACTTC
TRBJ2-1,NA,TRBV5-6,16,NA,CASSQGRGGSYNEQFF,TGTGCCAGCAGTCAGGGACGGGGAGGCTCCTACAATGAGCAGTTCTTC
TRBJ2-1,NA,TRBV11-1,18,NA,CASSLEWFGGSSYNEQFF,TGTGCCAGCAGCTTAGAGTGGTTTGGTGGGAGCTCCTACAATGAGCAGTTCTTC
TRBJ1-2,TRBD1,TRBV5-1,15,NA,CASSFGTESNYGYTF,TGCGCCAGCAGCTTCGGGACAGAATCTAACTATGGCTACACCTTC
TRBJ2-7,NA,TRBV19,13,NA,CASSITSSYEQYF,TGTGCCAGTAGTATCACTAGTTCCTACGAGCAGTACTTC
TRBJ2-3,NA,TRBV20-1,10,NA,CAGGTDTQYF,TGCGCCGGGGGCACAGATACGCAGTATTTT
TRBJ1-1,NA,TRBV12-2,16,NA,CASRLWGGRSNTEAFF,TGTGCAAGTCGCTTATGGGGGGGCAGGTCGAACACTGAAGCTTTCTTT
TRBJ2-5,TRBD2,TRBV4-1,12,NA,CASRGVQETQYF,TGCGCCAGTCGGGGGGTCCAAGAGACCCAGTACTTC
TRBJ2-7,NA,TRBV5-1,14,NA,CASSLTGPNYEQYF,TGCGCCAGCAGCTTAACAGGCCCTAATTACGAGCAGTACTTC
TRBJ1-1,NA,TRBV5-4,14,NA,CASSLKGDYTEAFF,TGTGCCAGCAGCTTAAAAGGGGATTACACTGAAGCTTTCTTT
TRBJ1-6,NA,TRBV7-2,14,NA,CASSLAQGHSPLHF,TGTGCCAGCAGCTTAGCGCAGGGGCACTCACCCCTCCACTTT
TRBJ2-1,TRBD1,TRBV10-2,15,NA,CASSERQGALNEQFF,TGCGCCAGCAGTGAGAGGCAGGGGGCTTTAAATGAGCAGTTCTTC
TRBJ1-3,NA,TRBV7-9,16,NA,CASSITGPSSGNTIYF,TGTGCCAGCAGTATCACAGGTCCGAGCTCTGGAAACACCATATATTTT
TRBJ2-3,NA,TRBV27,13,NA,CASKEAPTDTQYF,TGTGCCAGCAAGGAGGCCCCCACAGATACGCAGTATTTT
TRBJ2-3,NA,TRBV11-2,17,NA,CASSLNGGGAYPDTQYF,TGTGCCAGCAGCTTAAACGGAGGGGGCGCATATCCAGATACGCAGTATTTT
TRBJ2-1,TRBD1,TRBV6-5,14,NA,CASSYDGQGGEQFF,TGTGCCAGCAGTTACGACGGACAGGGGGGTGAGCAGTTCTTC
TRBJ2-1,TRBD1,TRBV29-1,13,NA,CSVDRGSDNEQFF,TGCAGCGTTGACAGGGGGTCAGACAATGAGCAGTTCTTC
TRBJ2-2,NA,TRBV28,18,NA,CASSPDQRLAPNTGELFF,TGTGCCAGCAGTCCCGATCAGAGGCTAGCACCGAACACCGGGGAGCTGTTTTTT
TRBJ1-4,TRBD1,TRBV5-1,15,many,CASSLGQGKNEKLFF,TGCGCCAGCAGCCTAGGACAGGGGAAAAATGAAAAACTGTTTTTT
TRBJ1-1,TRBD1,TRBV10-3,15,NA,CAISETPDRGTEAFF,TGTGCCATCAGCGAAACCCCGGACAGGGGGACTGAAGCTTTCTTT
TRBJ2-1,NA,TRBV18,15,once,CASSSLGGQYNEQFF,TGTGCCAGCTCATCTCTCGGGGGACAGTACAATGAGCAGTTCTTC
TRBJ1-6,NA,TRBV10-3,15,once,CATSTGTPGGGPLHF,TGTGCCACCTCTACTGGGACACCCGGTGGTGGACCCCTCCACTTT
TRBJ2-3,NA,TRBV19,14,NA,CASTGGSGTDTQYF,TGTGCCAGTACCGGGGGTAGCGGCACAGATACGCAGTATTTT
TRBJ1-2,NA,TRBV5-1,14,NA,CASSLNTGSDGYTF,TGCGCCAGCAGCTTGAATACAGGGAGCGATGGCTACACCTTC
TRBJ2-7,TRBD2,TRBV7-8,14,NA,CASSFSGGAGEQYF,TGTGCCAGCAGCTTTAGCGGGGGGGCCGGGGAGCAGTACTTC
TRBJ1-5,NA,TRBV4-3,13,NA,CASSQDTQQPQHF,TGCGCCAGCAGCCAAGACACACAGCAGCCCCAGCATTTT
TRBJ2-7,NA,TRBV5-4,15,NA,CASSLRAGELDEQYF,TGTGCCAGCAGCTTACGGGCAGGGGAGTTAGACGAGCAGTACTTC
TRBJ1-5,NA,TRBV6-6,13,NA,CASSYLSGQPQHF,TGTGCCAGCAGTTACCTGTCAGGACAGCCCCAGCATTTT
TRBJ2-5,NA,TRBV7-6,14,NA,CASSLRPLEETQYF,TGTGCCAGCAGCTTAAGACCGCTGGAGGAGACCCAGTACTTC
TRBJ1-2,TRBD1,TRBV19,13,NA,CASSIETGNGYTF,TGTGCCAGTAGTATAGAGACAGGGAATGGCTACACCTTC
TRBJ1-1,TRBD1,TRBV11-1,13,once,CASSPQGDTEAFF,TGTGCCAGCAGCCCCCAGGGGGACACTGAAGCTTTCTTT
TRBJ2-7,TRBD2,TRBV7-9,14,NA,CASSPTRAGDEQYF,TGTGCCAGCAGCCCAACCCGGGCGGGGGACGAGCAGTACTTC
TRBJ2-7,NA,TRBV18,14,NA,CASCPLGASYEQYF,TGTGCCAGCTGTCCATTGGGGGCCTCCTACGAGCAGTACTTC
TRBJ2-2,NA,TRBV7-9,14,NA,CASSRGDYTGELFF,TGTGCCAGCAGTCGAGGAGATTACACCGGGGAGCTGTTTTTT
TRBJ1-1,NA,TRBV5-1,13,NA,CASSRDRESKAFF,TGCGCCAGCAGCCGTGACAGAGAAAGTAAGGCTTTCTTT
TRBJ1-1,NA,TRBV29-1,13,NA,CSVESRVGPEAFF,TGCAGCGTTGAGAGCAGGGTGGGCCCTGAAGCTTTCTTT
TRBJ2-7,NA,TRBV5-1,13,NA,CASSFGRGDEQYF,TGCGCCAGCAGCTTTGGCAGGGGGGACGAGCAGTACTTC
TRBJ2-2,TRBD1,TRBV4-3,15,NA,CASSQERQGAGELFF,TGCGCCAGCAGCCAAGAGCGGCAGGGGGCTGGGGAGCTGTTTTTT
TRBJ2-7,NA,TRBV10-3,11,few,CAISESNEQYF,TGTGCCATCAGTGAGTCCAACGAGCAGTACTTC
TRBJ1-2,TRBD1,TRBV6-5,13,NA,CASKKDRVHGYTF,TGTGCCAGCAAAAAAGACAGGGTCCATGGCTACACCTTC
TRBJ1-1,TRBD1,TRBV6-5,14,NA,CASRSGGSGTEAFF,TGTGCCAGCAGATCAGGGGGCTCGGGCACTGAAGCTTTCTTT